A single sample gave rise to the 6 T cell receptor beta chains below, sequenced in a study of blood T cell repertoires in COVID-19. Only in-frame clones appear in the TCRdb table, and some are missing; sequencing was by immunoSEQ multiplex PCR. The table records roughly 320,000 clones, about 82% of them present only once. What was sequenced was peripheral blood. The source is a human donor in a cohort sampled during active COVID-19.

The rearrangement uses TRBV7-9 and TRBJ2-1; D unclear. This CDR3 has 13 amino acids. Germline CDR1 is SEHNR and CDR2 is FQNEAQ (reference sequence). V shed 1 base and J shed 11 bases, with 12 bases lying between them. CDR3 coding DNA: TGTGCCAGCAGCTTAGACTCCCAACCTAAGCAGTTCTTC. Amino acids: CASSLDSQPKQFF.

This clone was seen a few times. The chain couples TRBV5-3 to TRBJ1-3; 7 positions match TRBD1. TRBV5-3 is noted as an ORF with a role that remains uncertain. V lost 6 bases, J lost 3 bases, and 15 bases stayed unmatched. The CDR3 loop spans 17 amino acids. CDR3 DNA sequence: TGTGCCAGAATGGGGGAGCGAGGGGGCCGTTTTGGAAACACCATATATTTT. Its protein product is CARMGERGGRFGNTIYF.

The chain uses TRBV18 and TRBJ1-1; D possibly corresponds to TRBD1 (6 bases). Deletions cut 2 bases from V and 0 bases from J, with 16 bases between. Per germline, CDR1 KGHSH and CDR2 LQKENI. CDR3 length equals 17 residues. CDR3 loop: CASSPMDSQVMNTEAFF. For the CDR3, the DNA is TGTGCCAGCTCACCAATGGACAGCCAGGTTATGAACACTGAAGCTTTCTTT.

This clone was found a few times. This specimen includes other DNA sequences encoding the same CDR3. V gene TRBV3-1 (or the pseudogene TRBV3-2) combines with J gene TRBJ2-7; D is uncertain. The V and J ends lost 0 bases and 7 bases respectively, with 10 bases between them. Germline V gene data show CDR1 as LGHDT and CDR2 as YNNKEL (reference sequence). There are 13 residues in the CDR3. In nucleotides, the CDR3 is TGTGCCAGCAGCCAAGATAGAGGTCTGGAGCAGTACTTC. Protein product: CASSQDRGLEQYF.

The CDR3 sequence is CASRQLLGGQETQYF. Here the CDR3 DNA reads TGTGCCAGCAGGCAATTATTGGGGGGCCAAGAGACCCAGTACTTC. The chain carries TRBV6-5 and TRBJ2-5; D possibly corresponds to TRBD2 (6 bases). V lost 6 bases to trimming and J lost 1 base, with 15 bases between them. Per the germline V gene, CDR1 is MNHEY and CDR2 is SVGAGI. The CDR3 sequence is 15 residues long.

The count of this clone is one. This chain uses TRBV7-3 with TRBJ2-3; 8 nucleotides align to TRBD2. Germline V gene data show CDR1 as SGHTA and CDR2 as FQGTGA. The CDR3 contains 16 residues. V trimming: 4 bases; J trimming: 7 bases; junction bases outside the gene matches: 13. The CDR3 coding sequence is TGTGCCAGCAGCTCAGAGCCGGGACTAGTGGTTTATACGCAGTATTTT. This translates into CASSSEPGLVVYTQYF.